This T cell receptor (beta chain) was recorded in a study of molecular identifiers for immune sequencing clone quantification. Turning to the study itself: In replicates, RNA taken from about 19,000 or 110,000 naive CD8 cells was divided five ways, and four portions underwent sequencing. General observations from the study: In CMV-specific effectors, clones above 20 copies held over 99% of molecules; naive, under 1%.

Note on this clonotype: Its antigen is unidentified. A read error may produce the germline difference seen at one junction end.

Germline V lookup: CDR1 SEHNR, CDR2 FQNEAQ (reference sequence). This CDR3 comprises 14 residues. Each CDR3 protein is one row after TCRdb ran MiXCR on the PCR reads. The sample shows 550,000 to 750,000 distinct CDR3 sequences, about 20% of them seen only once. This chain links TRBV7-9 with TRBJ2-7; TRBD2 might be the D (6 bases). Sequencing used naive CD8+ T cells from blood, with Jurkat cell RNA spiked in. As to subset: FACS-sorted CD8+CD4-CCR7+CD45RA+ naive T cells. The sequence was obtained from a human donor in good health. Some libraries in this study had Jurkat cell RNA spiked in. The CDR3, as DNA: TGTGCCGGCAGCTTAGGGAGGCAAGGGAACGAGCAGTACTTC. It specifies CAGSLGRQGNEQYF.